This T cell receptor beta chain was profiled in a study of blood T cell repertoires in COVID-19. On the study more broadly: Samples representing acute and convalescent COVID-19 were sourced from the United States, Italy and Spain.

Some clones are missing from TCRdb's copy, which holds only in-frame ones; the method was immunoSEQ multiplex PCR. The sample lists some 200,000 clones; around 95% were seen once. Seattle cases were enrolled at active infection and followed longitudinally. Looked up from germline, CDR1 is MNHEY and CDR2 is SVGAGI. The CDR3 sequence is 14 residues long. The ends lost 6 bases at V and 1 base at J; junction bases unmatched: 1. This receptor was obtained from a man aged 30-40 years with COVID-19, enrolled during active disease. Sequencing was performed on peripheral blood. This rearrangement joins TRBV6-5 to TRBJ2-2, with TRBD2 matching 8 bases. As DNA, the CDR3 is TGTGCCAGCAGGACTAGCGTGAACACCGGGGAGCTGTTTTTT. This encodes CASRTSVNTGELFF.